This passage covers 25 T cell receptor beta chains from one sample sequenced in a study of blood T cell repertoires in COVID-19. The method was immunoSEQ multiplex PCR; TCRdb's version includes in-frame clones alone and lacks a portion of them. The data hold approximately 250,000 clones, with under 95% observed a single time. The material sequenced was PBMCs or T cells enriched from blood (not recorded which). The source is a man between 40 and 49 years old who had been exposed to COVID-19.

This clone was counted only a few times. The rearrangement uses TRBV5-1 and TRBJ2-6, with D perhaps TRBD1 (6 bases). Germline V gene sequence: CDR1 SGHRS, CDR2 YFSETQ. The CDR3 extends over 17 amino acids. V was cut by 7 bases and J by 0 bases, with 17 bases left in between. The DNA of the CDR3 is TGCGCCAGCTCGATCAGGGGTAGAAGCTCTGGGGCCAACGTCCTGACTTTC. Translating it yields CASSIRGRSSGANVLTF. The full variable domain, rest sourced from reference TRBV5-1 and TRBJ2-6, is KAGVTQTPRYLIKTRGQQVTLSCSPISGHRSVSWYQQTPGQGLQFLFEYFSETQRNKGNFPGRFSGRQFSNSRSEMNVSTLELGDSALYLCASSIRGRSSGANVLTFGAGSRLTVL.

The V gene is TRBV19, the J gene TRBJ1-6, with 8 bases aligning to TRBD1. V lost 3 bases, J lost 10 bases, and 8 bases stayed unmatched. The CDR3 runs to 15 residues. Germline V gene sequence: CDR1 LNHDA, CDR2 SQIVND (reference sequence). The CDR3 sequence: CASSIQTGGGSPLHF. In DNA, the CDR3 is TGTGCCAGTAGTATCCAAACAGGGGGTGGATCACCCCTCCACTTT. The entire variable domain, with the rest obtained from reference TRBV19 and TRBJ1-6, is as follows: DGGITQSPKYLFRKEGQNVTLSCEQNLNHDAMYWYRQDPGQGLRLIYYSQIVNDFQKGDIAEGYSVSREKKESFPLTVTSAQKNPTAFYLCASSIQTGGGSPLHFGNGTRLTVT.

The CDR3 sequence: CASSPTGTSGRNEQYF. CDR3 nucleotide sequence: TGTGCCAGCAGTCCCACCGGGACTAGCGGGAGGAACGAGCAGTACTTC. The chain links TRBV11-1 to TRBJ2-7; 15 positions agree with TRBD2. The V segment lost 6 bases and the J segment 5 bases; nucleotides outside the gene matches: 8. Germline CDR1 SGHAT, CDR2 FQDESV (reference sequence). CDR3 length: 16 residues.

V and J are TRBV4-3 and TRBJ1-1; TRBD1 matches at 8 bases. V lost 8 bases, J lost 3 bases, and 5 bases stayed unmatched. CDR3 length: 13 residues. Germline values: CDR1 LGHNA, CDR2 YSLEER. CDR3 coding DNA: TGCGCCAGCCGAGACAGGGGACACACTGAAGCTTTCTTT. Translating it yields CASRDRGHTEAFF.

This chain connects TRBV19 to TRBJ2-7, with 9 bases fitting TRBD2. V shed 6 bases and J 4 bases; nucleotides not matched to a gene: 10. CDR1 and CDR2 from the germline V gene are LNHDA and SQIVND (reference sequence). The CDR3 contains 15 residues. CDR3 sequence reads: CASRAWLAGKYEQYF. CDR3 in DNA: TGTGCCAGTAGGGCGTGGCTAGCGGGGAAATACGAGCAGTACTTC.

This clone was picked up a small number of times. The chain couples TRBV5-1 to TRBJ2-2; D ambiguous. CDR3 length equals 15 residues. The V gene's germline CDR1 is SGHRS and CDR2 YFSETQ. V lost 0 bases and J lost 3, with 9 bases in between. CDR3 nucleotide sequence: TGCGCCAGCAGCTTGGCCCTTGCGGACACCGGGGAGCTGTTTTTT. Translating it yields CASSLALADTGELFF. Looking up the rest from reference TRBV5-1 and TRBJ2-2 gives the full variable domain: KAGVTQTPRYLIKTRGQQVTLSCSPISGHRSVSWYQQTPGQGLQFLFEYFSETQRNKGNFPGRFSGRQFSNSRSEMNVSTLELGDSALYLCASSLALADTGELFFGEGSRLTVL.

This CDR3 is CASSGLAGNPYEQYF. The CDR3 DNA sequence: TGTGCCAGCAGCGGACTAGCGGGAAACCCCTACGAGCAGTACTTC. The chain uses TRBV7-2 and TRBJ2-7, with 12 bases matching TRBD2. CDR1 SGHTA and CDR2 FQGNSA come from the germline V gene. Trimming took 5 bases from V and 2 from J; bases not matched to a gene: 4. The CDR3 is 15 residues long.

The chain has TRBV28 and TRBJ1-6; 10 bases map to TRBD1. Germline trimming cut 5 bases from V and 3 bases from J; bases unmatched to any gene: 13. CDR3 length: 19 residues. The V gene's germline CDR1 is MDHEN and CDR2 SYDVKM. The CDR3 region is CASSGQGENNGDYNSPLHF. The CDR3 nucleotides read TGTGCCAGCAGTGGACAGGGGGAGAATAATGGAGACTATAATTCACCCCTCCACTTT.

The rearrangement links TRBV18 to TRBJ2-6; D gene uncertain. Germline lookup yields CDR1 KGHSH and CDR2 LQKENI. V lost 4 bases to trimming and J lost 5 bases, with 6 bases between them. The CDR3 loop spans 13 amino acids. CDR3 nucleotide sequence: TGTGCCAGCTCACATTCCAGGGCCAACGTCCTGACTTTC. Translation: CASSHSRANVLTF.

The table lists this clone with a few counts. V and J are TRBV11-2 and TRBJ1-2; possibly TRBD1 for D (5 bases). CDR1 SGHAT and CDR2 FQNNGV come from the germline V gene. V was trimmed by 8 bases and J by 5 bases, leaving 18 bases between them. The CDR3 loop spans 14 amino acids. CDR3 nucleotides: TGTGCCAGCTCGATGGGAGGGGCGAGATATGGCTACACCTTC. Residues: CASSMGGARYGYTF.

The chain recombines TRBV6-4 with TRBJ1-2; a possible D gene is TRBD1 (5 bases). Trimming stripped 2 bases from V and 8 bases from J, with 21 bases between. The germline gives CDR1 MRHNA, CDR2 SNTAGT. The CDR3 sequence is 16 residues long. The CDR3 DNA is TGTGCCAGCAGTGACACCCAGTTCAGGGTTAGCCGCGGCTACACCTTC. Translated, it gives CASSDTQFRVSRGYTF.

This chain joins TRBV6-2 or TRBV6-3 and TRBJ2-2; no reliable D call. V lost 2 bases and J 2 bases, leaving 9 bases between the germline ends. Germline loops: CDR1 MNHEY, CDR2 SVGEGT. The CDR3 loop spans 15 amino acids. The CDR3 nucleotides are TGTGCCAGCAGTTACGGCGGTTACAACACCGGGGAGCTGTTTTTT. It translates to CASSYGGYNTGELFF.

This clone turned up a few times. The chain couples TRBV3-1 (or the pseudogene TRBV3-2) to TRBJ2-7; D is perhaps TRBD1 (5 bases). Looked up from germline, CDR1 is LGHDT and CDR2 is YNNKEL (reference sequence). V was clipped by 3 bases and J by 2 bases, with 14 bases between them. There are 15 residues in the CDR3. DNA for the CDR3: TGTGCCAGCAGCCAGTTTTCCTCAGGGCCCTACGAGCAGTACTTC. It codes for CASSQFSSGPYEQYF.

The J gene is TRBJ1-2, the V gene TRBV6-5; no reliable D call. This CDR3 comprises 15 residues. Germline V gene sequence: CDR1 MNHEY, CDR2 SVGAGI. V was trimmed by 7 bases and J by 3 bases, leaving 18 bases between them. The CDR3, as DNA: TGTGCCAGCACGATGGAAGTAATAGCAGACTATGGCTACACCTTC. Its protein is CASTMEVIADYGYTF.

This sequence joins TRBV11-2 and TRBJ2-5; the match to TRBD2 covers 7 bases. The CDR3 is made up of 19 amino acids. With V trimmed by 5 bases and J by 2 bases, 20 bases remained unmatched. The germline CDR1 and CDR2 sequences are SGHAT and FQNNGV. DNA of the CDR3: TGTGCCAGCAGCCAACCGGGGTTCAGCGGGAAGTCGATACAAGAGACCCAGTACTTC. Protein sequence: CASSQPGFSGKSIQETQYF.

The chain is built from TRBV24-1 and TRBJ2-2, with a tentative D call TRBD2 (6 bases). This CDR3 has 14 amino acids. Germline V gene lookup returns CDR1 KGHDR and CDR2 SFDVKD. V lost 2 bases to trimming and J lost 7 bases, with 10 bases between them. This chain's CDR3 is CATSDWGVGGELFF. In nucleotides, the CDR3 is TGTGCCACCAGTGATTGGGGGGTTGGCGGGGAGCTGTTTTTT.

The chain uses TRBV7-2 and TRBJ2-7; 9 nucleotides match TRBD1. From germline, CDR1 is SGHTA and CDR2 FQGNSA. The CDR3 is made up of 14 amino acids. V was pared by 6 bases and J by 3 bases, with 6 bases of the junction left unmatched. The CDR3: CASRSGTGNYEQYF. CDR3 DNA sequence: TGTGCCAGCAGGTCGGGGACAGGGAACTACGAGCAGTACTTC.

The J gene is TRBJ2-7, the V gene TRBV5-6, with TRBD1 matching over 8 bases. J was trimmed by 4 bases and V by 4 bases; bases with no gene match: 4. The CDR3 totals 13 residues. The germline V gene encodes CDR1 SGHDT and CDR2 YYEEEE. The DNA of the CDR3 is TGTGCCAGCAGCGGAACAGGGGGATACGAGCAGTACTTC. Translated: CASSGTGGYEQYF.

The V and J genes are TRBV7-3 and TRBJ2-1, with 8 bases matching TRBD2. The length of the CDR3 is 20 residues. With V trimmed by 3 bases and J by 0 bases, 16 bases remained unmatched. The germline V gene has CDR1 SGHTA and CDR2 FQGTGA. CDR3 region: CASSLTPGTSGLSSYNEQFF. The CDR3 DNA follows: TGTGCCAGCAGCTTGACTCCGGGAACTAGCGGCCTTAGCTCCTACAATGAGCAGTTCTTC.

V usage is TRBV24-1 and J usage is TRBJ1-5, with D possibly matching TRBD1 (6 bases). The CDR3 has 15 amino acids. Germline CDR1 and CDR2: KGHDR and SFDVKD. Trimming pared 4 bases from V and 3 bases from J, leaving 12 bases between. The CDR3 loop is CATSEYREINQPQHF. CDR3 nucleotide sequence: TGTGCCACCAGTGAGTACAGGGAAATCAATCAGCCCCAGCATTTT.

CDR3 protein: CASSQGRTEAFF. The CDR3 coding sequence is TGCGCCAGCAGCCAAGGGAGGACTGAAGCTTTCTTT. The V call is TRBV4-3, the J call TRBJ1-1; D remains ambiguous. The germline gives CDR1 LGHNA, CDR2 YSLEER. Trimming took off 1 base at V and 5 bases at J, with 5 bases between the two ends. The CDR3 has 12 amino acids.

The V gene is TRBV11-2, the J gene TRBJ1-6; D call uncertain. This CDR3 region has 13 residues. CDR1 and CDR2 (germline): SGHAT, FQNNGV. Trimming cost V 3 bases and J 9 bases, with 9 bases left between them. CDR3 nucleotides: TGTGCCAGCAGCTTTTCCAGCGGTTCACCCCTCCACTTT. It encodes CASSFSSGSPLHF. Looking up the rest from reference TRBV11-2 and TRBJ1-6 gives the full variable domain: EAGVAQSPRYKIIEKRQSVAFWCNPISGHATLYWYQQILGQGPKLLIQFQNNGVVDDSQLPKDRFSAERLKGVDSTLKIQPAKLEDSAVYLCASSFSSGSPLHFGNGTRLTVT.

This clone was detected once. In DNA form, the CDR3 reads TGTGCCAGCAGTGATCGGGACAGCCAAAACACCGGGGAGCTGTTTTTT. Translating it yields CASSDRDSQNTGELFF. The chain combines TRBV25-1 with TRBJ2-2; TRBD1 matches at 7 bases. V lost 3 bases to trimming and J lost 2 bases; unmatched junction nucleotides: 6. In germline, CDR1 is MGHDK, CDR2 SYGVNS. The CDR3 has 16 residues.

The rearrangement joins TRBV30 to TRBJ1-3; weak D call: TRBD1 (6 bases). V was trimmed by 2 bases and J by 2 bases, leaving 16 bases between them. Looked up from germline, CDR1 is GTSNPN and CDR2 is SVGIG (reference sequence). The CDR3 contains 16 residues. The CDR3, as DNA: TGTGCCTGGAGTCCCATGAAAGGGGGTACTGGAAACACCATATATTTT. Protein: CAWSPMKGGTGNTIYF. The variable domain in full, with the rest retrieved from reference TRBV30 and TRBJ1-3, is SQTIHQWPATLVQPVGSPLSLECTVEGTSNPNLYWYRQAAGRGLQLLFYSVGIGQISSEVPQNLSASRPQDRQFILSSKKLLLSDSGFYLCAWSPMKGGTGNTIYFGEGSWLTVV.

The rearrangement uses TRBV10-3 and TRBJ1-3, with D unclear. V was pared by 0 bases and J by 11 bases, with 8 bases between. CDR3 length: 12 residues. Germline CDR1 reads ENHRY; CDR2 reads SYGVKD. CDR3 bases: TGTGCCATCAGTGAGTCCGGGGATCCCATATATTTT. Amino acids: CAISESGDPIYF.